The entry below describes one T cell receptor beta chain. The V gene's germline CDR1 is SGHAT and CDR2 FQNNGV. The V and J ends lost 3 bases and 3 bases, in that order; junction bases with no gene match: 5. The CDR3 covers 15 residues. The sample originates from a study of T cell changes during pregnancy in multiple sclerosis. Profiled with immunoSEQ multiplex PCR; TCRdb holds only in-frame clones, not every one. Among 35,000 to 45,000 clones listed, 70% to 90% were seen once. The V gene is TRBV11-2, the J gene TRBJ2-1, with 7 nucleotides matching TRBD2. The sequencing used CD4+ T cells from peripheral blood mononuclear cells, collected after pregnancy. The source is a female donor with multiple sclerosis, enrolled in a pregnancy study. CDR3: CASSLRASGYNEQFF. The DNA of the CDR3 is TGTGCCAGCAGCTTGAGGGCTAGCGGCTACAATGAGCAGTTCTTC.